This entry features one T cell receptor (beta chain) sequence. Antigen: not known. This sample stems from a study of T-cell reconstitution after alpha-beta-depleted transplantation in children. The CDR3 contains 15 residues. The ends lost 4 bases at V and 2 bases at J; junction bases unmatched: 5. The germline gives CDR1 LGHNA, CDR2 YSLEER. For TCRbeta, the library was prepared with unique molecular identifiers. TCRdb reanalysed the PCR reads using MiXCR and keeps one entry per CDR3 protein. This table holds some 150,000 distinct CDR3 sequences, 7.5% to 9% found once. The study, taken as a whole, reports: High day-60 TCRbeta diversity in some patients came from surviving recipient T cells and thymic progenitors. A year had passed since transplant, and T-cell counts and diversity by then came mostly from newly produced T cells. Expanded graft clones, several hundred of them, were reportedly the source of alpha-beta T cells about two months after transplant.

This clonotype was obtained from a female patient aged 2 to 10 who had a stem cell transplant for congenital amegakaryocytic thrombocytopenia, so the T cells may come from the graft donor. The specimen was PBMCs, mostly from graft donor cells, collected 180 days after TCRalphabeta/CD19-depleted stem cell transplant. The chain uses TRBV4-3 and TRBJ2-1, with 7 nucleotides matching TRBD2. The CDR3 is CASSPASGTYNEQFF. As DNA, the CDR3 is TGCGCCAGCAGCCCCGCTAGCGGCACCTACAATGAGCAGTTCTTC.